Below are 29 T cell receptor beta chains sequenced from a single sample in a study of T-cell memory formation after mild COVID-19. TCRdb re-derived calls from the 5' RACE reads in MiXCR, one entry per CDR3 protein. The sample records 120,000 or so distinct CDR3 sequences, about 16% being singletons. Sequenced: PBMCs or a T cell subset sorted from them (not recorded which). The receptors shown here come from an adult woman who had mild COVID-19 (a few samples of this study predate the infection). Cell type and time point are not known.

This clonotype came up a few times. This rearrangement joins TRBV4-1 to TRBJ2-1, with TRBD1 as a possible D gene (6 bases). The germline gives CDR1 MGHRA, CDR2 YSYEKL. The ends were cut back, 4 bases at V and 7 bases at J, with 11 bases in the middle. The CDR3 is 13 residues long. CDR3: CASSPNQGNEQFF. The CDR3 DNA sequence: TGCGCCAGCAGCCCAAATCAGGGGAATGAGCAGTTCTTC.

The chain has TRBV24-1 and TRBJ2-1, with 11 bases fitting TRBD2. The ends lost 3 bases at V and 7 bases at J; junction bases unmatched: 7. CDR1 and CDR2 (germline): KGHDR, SFDVKD. This CDR3 spans 16 amino acids. The CDR3: CATSDLSGGAGNEQFF. As DNA, the CDR3 is TGTGCCACCAGTGATCTTAGCGGGGGGGCGGGTAATGAGCAGTTCTTC.

This clonotype was counted a few times. The genes are TRBV7-8 and TRBJ2-1, with a possible D match to TRBD2 (5 bases). CDR1 and CDR2 from the germline V gene are SGHVS and FQNEAQ. V shed 5 bases and J shed 9 bases, with 11 bases lying between them. The length of the CDR3 is 12 residues. The CDR3, as DNA: TGTGCCAGCAGCCTGGAGGACGTTGAGCAGTTCTTC. It encodes CASSLEDVEQFF.

This clonotype has only a few counts. This chain links TRBV21-1 with TRBJ2-7; TRBD1, as called in the table, went unchecked against the DNA. TRBV21-1 is flagged as a pseudogene. The CDR3 covers 15 residues. CDR3 residues: CASSPNGQENYEQYF. For the CDR3, the DNA is TGTGCCAGCAGCCCCAACGGACAGGAGAACTACGAGCAGTACTTC.

The chain recombines TRBV7-6 with TRBJ2-2; D is undetermined. CDR3 size: 16 residues. Germline-derived CDR1 and CDR2 are SGHVS and FNYEAQ. The ends were cut back, 4 bases at V and 9 bases at J, with 21 bases in the middle. The CDR3 bases are TGTGCCAGCAGCTCCCCCTTAGGGAAGAAGATGCGGGAGCTGTTTTTT. Residues: CASSSPLGKKMRELFF. The complete variable domain, with remaining parts taken from reference TRBV7-6 and TRBJ2-2, reads GAGVSQSPRYKVTKRGQDVALRCDPISGHVSLYWYRQALGQGPEFLTYFNYEAQQDKSGLPNDRFSAERPEGSISTLTIQRTEQRDSAMYRCASSSPLGKKMRELFFGEGSRLTVL.

The rearrangement joins TRBV12-3 or TRBV12-4 to TRBJ2-7; 8 bases are shared with TRBD2. V lost 4 bases and J lost 5; bases outside the gene matches: 7. The CDR3 contains 14 residues. CDR3 sequence (DNA): TGTGCCAGCAGTTCCGGGACTAGAGGCCACGAGCAGTACTTC. This encodes CASSSGTRGHEQYF.

This rearrangement joins TRBV5-1 to TRBJ2-2; the D gene is possibly TRBD2 (5 bases). CDR3 length equals 15 residues. Looked up from germline, CDR1 is SGHRS and CDR2 is YFSETQ. Trimming cost V 5 bases and J 0 bases, with 11 bases left between them. CDR3 protein: CASRDWKSNTGELFF. DNA of the CDR3: TGCGCCAGCAGGGACTGGAAATCGAACACCGGGGAGCTGTTTTTT. Looking up the rest from reference TRBV5-1 and TRBJ2-2 gives the full variable domain: KAGVTQTPRYLIKTRGQQVTLSCSPISGHRSVSWYQQTPGQGLQFLFEYFSETQRNKGNFPGRFSGRQFSNSRSEMNVSTLELGDSALYLCASRDWKSNTGELFFGEGSRLTVL.

The gene calls are TRBV5-6 and TRBJ2-7; the match to TRBD2 covers 7 bases. Germline V CDR1 and CDR2: SGHDT, YYEEEE. This CDR3 has 12 residues. V lost 4 bases and J lost 4; bases outside the gene matches: 2. The CDR3 DNA sequence: TGTGCCAGCAGCAAACTAGCGTACGAGCAGTACTTC. Translation gives CASSKLAYEQYF.

This clonotype has more than one count but fewer than ten. J is TRBJ1-5 and V is TRBV6-6; D possibly corresponds to TRBD1 (5 bases). The CDR3 has 15 residues. With 4 bases removed from V and 2 bases from J, the gap between germline ends came to 12 bases. CDR1 MNHNY and CDR2 SVGAGI come from the germline V gene (reference sequence). The CDR3 DNA sequence: TGTGCCAGCAGTTGGGGACTCCAAGGCAATCAGCCCCAGCATTTT. Residues: CASSWGLQGNQPQHF.

The rearrangement links TRBV5-1 to TRBJ1-1, with D possibly matching TRBD1 (6 bases). CDR1 and CDR2 (germline): SGHRS, YFSETQ. CDR3 length: 16 residues. Trimming pared 3 bases from V and 1 base from J, leaving 16 bases between. CDR3 DNA: TGCGCCAGCAGCTCACAGGGAGGGGGATCGAACACTGAAGCTTTCTTT. Amino acid sequence: CASSSQGGGSNTEAFF.

At least ten counts were recorded for this clonotype. V usage is TRBV12-3 or TRBV12-4 and J usage is TRBJ1-2; D gene ambiguous. The CDR3 sequence is 11 residues long. The V end was cut by 2 bases, the J end by 2 bases, with 0 bases between. CDR3 DNA sequence: TGTGCCAGCAGTTTAAACTATGGCTACACCTTC. Amino acids: CASSLNYGYTF.

The V gene is TRBV7-2, the J gene TRBJ1-6, with 12 bases identical to TRBD1. Germline lookup yields CDR1 SGHTA and CDR2 FQGNSA. Trimming cost V 5 bases and J 9 bases; bases outside gene matches: 5. This CDR3 is 15 amino acids long. The CDR3 DNA reads as TGTGCCAGCAGCCCCGGGACAGGGGGCTTTTCACCCCTCCACTTT. This translates into CASSPGTGGFSPLHF.

This clonotype was found a few times. The rearrangement uses TRBV7-6 and TRBJ2-5; 8 bases match TRBD1. The V gene's germline CDR1 is SGHVS and CDR2 FNYEAQ. V was clipped by 6 bases and J by 6 bases; unmatched bases: 9. This CDR3 is 14 amino acids long. The CDR3 sequence: CASSSGQGKKTQYF. The CDR3 DNA reads as TGTGCCAGCAGTTCAGGACAGGGCAAGAAGACCCAGTACTTC.

The chain joins TRBV6-5 to TRBJ1-1; the D is unclear. The CDR3 extends over 15 amino acids. CDR1 and CDR2 (germline): MNHEY, SVGAGI. The V end lost 6 bases, the J end lost 2 bases, and 16 bases lay between the germline ends. The chain's CDR3 is CASRLSYTVNTEAFF. Here the CDR3 DNA reads TGTGCCAGCAGACTCAGCTATACCGTAAACACTGAAGCTTTCTTT.

The chain couples TRBV4-1 to TRBJ1-1; D uncertain. V shed 0 bases and J shed 3 bases, with 11 bases lying between them. The germline gives CDR1 MGHRA, CDR2 YSYEKL. The CDR3 has 15 amino acids. The CDR3 DNA sequence: TGCGCCAGCAGCCAAGAAAGGCATCCTGACACTGAAGCTTTCTTT. Its protein product is CASSQERHPDTEAFF.

This clonotype has ten or more counts. The V call is TRBV5-5, the J call TRBJ1-5, with 9 bases identical to TRBD1. CDR1 and CDR2 from the germline V gene are SGHKS and YYEKEE (reference sequence). J was trimmed by 3 bases and V by 3 bases; bases with no gene match: 7. CDR3 length: 16 residues. CDR3 in DNA: TGTGCCAGCAGCTCCGTGAGGACAGGGGCCAATCAGCCCCAGCATTTT. Translation gives CASSSVRTGANQPQHF. The full variable domain, in which reference TRBV5-5 and TRBJ1-5 provide the parts outside the CDR3, is DAGVTQSPTHLIKTRGQQVTLRCSPISGHKSVSWYQQVLGQGPQFIFQYYEKEERGRGNFPDRFSARQFPNYSSELNVNALLLGDSALYLCASSSVRTGANQPQHFGDGTRLSIL.

V and J are TRBV5-1 and TRBJ2-5; TRBD1 aligns across 9 bases. Germline CDR1 is SGHRS and CDR2 is YFSETQ. J was trimmed by 1 base and V by 4 bases; bases with no gene match: 2. The CDR3 covers 14 residues. The CDR3 DNA reads TGCGCCAGCAGCCCGACAGGGGGCCAAGAGACCCAGTACTTC. Translated, it gives CASSPTGGQETQYF.

This chain uses TRBV10-3 with TRBJ2-7; D is possibly TRBD1 or TRBD2 (5 bases each). Germline-derived CDR1 and CDR2 are ENHRY and SYGVKD. CDR3 length equals 14 residues. Trimming pared 5 bases from V and 7 bases from J, leaving 18 bases between. CDR3 protein: CAISTGTLDEEQYF. The DNA of the CDR3 is TGTGCCATCAGTACCGGGACCCTGGATGAGGAGCAGTACTTC.

This clonotype came up a few times. The chain combines TRBV5-1 with TRBJ2-3; no firm D call. The CDR3 runs to 11 residues. V shed 5 bases and J shed 4 bases, with 5 bases lying between them. From germline, CDR1 is SGHRS and CDR2 YFSETQ. The DNA of the CDR3 is TGCGCCAGCAGTGCTGCAGATACGCAGTATTTT. Protein product: CASSAADTQYF.

The chain recombines TRBV7-8 with TRBJ2-1, with D unclear. Per germline, CDR1 SGHVS and CDR2 FQNEAQ. The CDR3 is 12 amino acids. V was shortened by 4 bases and J by 7 bases, with 8 bases between the two germline ends. DNA for the CDR3: TGTGCCAGCAGCTCCGATTGGAATGAGCAGTTCTTC. As protein: CASSSDWNEQFF.

The rearrangement links TRBV7-2 to TRBJ2-1; TRBD1 agrees at 9 bases. CDR3 length: 15 residues. With 4 bases clipped from V and 5 bases from J, the junction kept 6 bases outside the gene matches. CDR1 is SGHTA, CDR2 FQGNSA, per germline. The CDR3, as DNA: TGTGCCAGCAGCTGGGACAGGGAGTGGAACAATGAGCAGTTCTTC. It yields the protein CASSWDREWNNEQFF. The full variable domain, rest sourced from reference TRBV7-2 and TRBJ2-1, is GAGVSQSPSNKVTEKGKDVELRCDPISGHTALYWYRQSLGQGLEFLIYFQGNSAPDKSGLPSDRFSAERTGGSVSTLTIQRTQQEDSAVYLCASSWDREWNNEQFFGPGTRLTVL.

This clonotype came up many times. The chain is built from TRBV24-1 and TRBJ2-5; 13 nucleotides agree with TRBD2. V trimming: 4 bases; J trimming: 2 bases; junction bases outside the gene matches: 6. The CDR3 spans 17 residues. Germline-derived CDR1 and CDR2 are KGHDR and SFDVKD. Written as DNA, the CDR3 is TGTGCCACCAGTGAGGGGGGGACTAGCGGGATACAAGAGACCCAGTACTTC. Translated, it gives CATSEGGTSGIQETQYF.

The rearrangement links TRBV27 to TRBJ2-1; 7 bases are a match to TRBD1. The V and J ends lost 3 bases and 8 bases, in that order; junction bases with no gene match: 13. This CDR3 spans 16 amino acids. Germline loops: CDR1 MNHEY, CDR2 SMNVEV (reference sequence). The CDR3 nucleotides are TGTGCCAGCAGTTTGGGGACAGCCGGCGACCTGGATGAGCAGTTCTTC. Protein sequence: CASSLGTAGDLDEQFF.

This clonotype was counted a few times. The V call is TRBV7-3, the J call TRBJ2-2; 7 nucleotides line up with TRBD2. The CDR3 covers 15 residues. J was trimmed by 4 bases and V by 3 bases; bases with no gene match: 5. Germline assignment: CDR1 SGHTA and CDR2 FQGTGA. The CDR3 bases are TGTGCCAGCAGCTTTTCGGGGGGAGGCACCGGGGAGCTGTTTTTT. Translation: CASSFSGGGTGELFF.

This sequence joins TRBV28 and TRBJ1-2, with 7 bases matching TRBD1. The germline gives CDR1 MDHEN, CDR2 SYDVKM. The V segment lost 10 bases and the J segment 5 bases; nucleotides outside the gene matches: 7. This CDR3 spans 12 amino acids. CDR3 amino acids: CATWTGFYGYTF. Here the CDR3 DNA reads TGTGCCACCTGGACAGGCTTTTATGGCTACACCTTC.

This clonotype was observed a handful of times. The chain has TRBV5-1 and TRBJ1-2; D remains unclear. The CDR3 runs to 14 residues. The germline V gene encodes CDR1 SGHRS and CDR2 YFSETQ. V dropped 4 bases and J dropped 7 bases, with 17 bases sitting between them. The CDR3 nucleotides are TGCGCCAGCAGCCTCCCGGCATACGATCTTGGCTACACCTTC. As protein: CASSLPAYDLGYTF.

The chain carries TRBV5-1 and TRBJ2-3, with a tentative D call TRBD2 (6 bases). This CDR3 spans 12 amino acids. V lost 6 bases, J lost 6 bases, and 11 bases lay in between. CDR1 is SGHRS and CDR2 is YFSETQ in the germline V gene. CDR3 DNA: TGCGCCAGCAAGGAGGGTTTGGATACGCAGTATTTT. Amino acid sequence: CASKEGLDTQYF.

This clonotype was seen a handful of times. The chain couples TRBV7-2 to TRBJ2-4; TRBD2 agrees at 11 bases. This CDR3 is built from 14 residues. J lost 6 bases, V lost 3 bases, and 1 base had no gene match. CDR1 SGHTA and CDR2 FQGNSA come from the germline V gene. The CDR3 DNA is TGTGCCAGCAGCTTCGGGACTAGCGGAAACATTCAGTACTTC. This gives the protein CASSFGTSGNIQYF.

This chain links TRBV7-2 with TRBJ2-7, with D possibly matching TRBD1 (6 bases). Germline CDR1 is SGHTA and CDR2 is FQGNSA. The length of the CDR3 is 16 residues. Trimming took off 4 bases at V and 1 base at J, with 17 bases between the two ends. CDR3 loop: CASSSQGMSGSYEQYF. The CDR3, as DNA: TGTGCCAGCAGCTCGCAGGGGATGTCGGGGTCCTACGAGCAGTACTTC.